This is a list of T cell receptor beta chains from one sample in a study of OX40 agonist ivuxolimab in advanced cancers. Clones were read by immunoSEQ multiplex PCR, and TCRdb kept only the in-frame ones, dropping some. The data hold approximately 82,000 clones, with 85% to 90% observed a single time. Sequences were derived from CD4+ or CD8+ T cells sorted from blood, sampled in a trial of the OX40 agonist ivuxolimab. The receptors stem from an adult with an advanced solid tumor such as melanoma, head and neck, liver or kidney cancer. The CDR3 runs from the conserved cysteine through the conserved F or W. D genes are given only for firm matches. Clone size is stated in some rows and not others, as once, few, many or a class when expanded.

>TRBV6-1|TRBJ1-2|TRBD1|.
CASSEDGRGFDGYTF
TGTGCCAGCAGTGAAGACGGCAGGGGGTTTGATGGCTACACCTTC
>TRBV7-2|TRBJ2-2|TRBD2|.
CASSLVTSGYTGELFF
TGTGCCAGCAGCTTAGTAACTAGCGGCTACACCGGGGAGCTGTTTTTT
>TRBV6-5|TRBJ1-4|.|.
CASSPRTTTNEKLFF
TGTGCCAGCAGTCCCCGGACAACAACTAATGAAAAACTGTTTTTT
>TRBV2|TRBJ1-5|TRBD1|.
CASSSLPGTGGNQPQHF
TGTGCCAGCAGCTCCCTCCCCGGGACAGGGGGCAATCAGCCCCAGCATTTT
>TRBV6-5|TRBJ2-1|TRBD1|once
CASSYWGQGGSNEQFF
TGTGCCAGCAGTTACTGGGGACAGGGGGGGAGCAATGAGCAGTTCTTC
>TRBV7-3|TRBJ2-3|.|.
CASSLAYTDTQYF
TGTGCCAGCAGCTTAGCGTACACAGATACGCAGTATTTT
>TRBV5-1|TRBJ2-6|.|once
CASSKKTPSGASSGANVLTF
TGCGCCAGCAGCAAAAAAACGCCTAGTGGGGCCTCCTCTGGGGCCAACGTCCTGACTTTC
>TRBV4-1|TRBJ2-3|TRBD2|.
CASSQDGSGGIDTQYF
TGCGCCAGCAGCCAAGATGGTTCGGGAGGGATAGATACGCAGTATTTT
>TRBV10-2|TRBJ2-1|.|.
CASSPVAPKPDEQFF
TGCGCCAGCAGCCCTGTCGCCCCGAAACCTGACGAGCAGTTCTTC
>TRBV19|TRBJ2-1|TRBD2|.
CASSRGLAGVLEQFF
TGTGCCAGTAGTAGGGGACTAGCGGGAGTACTTGAGCAGTTCTTC